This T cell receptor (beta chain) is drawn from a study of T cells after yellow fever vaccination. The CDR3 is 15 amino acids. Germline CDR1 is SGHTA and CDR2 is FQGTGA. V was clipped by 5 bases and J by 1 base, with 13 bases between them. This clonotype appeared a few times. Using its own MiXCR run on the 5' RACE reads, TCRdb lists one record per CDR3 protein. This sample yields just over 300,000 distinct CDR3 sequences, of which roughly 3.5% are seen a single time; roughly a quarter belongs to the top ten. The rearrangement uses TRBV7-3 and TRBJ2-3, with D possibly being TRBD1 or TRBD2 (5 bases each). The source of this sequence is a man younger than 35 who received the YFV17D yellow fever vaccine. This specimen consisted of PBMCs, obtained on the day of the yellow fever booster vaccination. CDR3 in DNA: TGTGCCAGCAGCCCCGCGCCGGGACGCACAGATACGCAGTATTTT. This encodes CASSPAPGRTDTQYF.